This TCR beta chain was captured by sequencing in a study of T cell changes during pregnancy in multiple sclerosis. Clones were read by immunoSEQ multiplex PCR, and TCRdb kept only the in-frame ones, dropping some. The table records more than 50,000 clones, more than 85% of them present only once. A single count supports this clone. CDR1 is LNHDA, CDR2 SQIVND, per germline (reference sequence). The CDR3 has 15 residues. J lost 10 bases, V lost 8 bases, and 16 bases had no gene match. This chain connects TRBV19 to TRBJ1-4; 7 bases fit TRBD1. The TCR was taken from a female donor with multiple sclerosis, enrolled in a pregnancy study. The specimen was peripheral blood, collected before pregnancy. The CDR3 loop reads CASSTGGAGGGKLFF. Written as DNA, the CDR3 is TGTGCCAGTTCGACGGGCGGGGCAGGGGGAGGAAAACTGTTTTTT.